Reported below is one TCR beta chain. The antigen is not known. Making the TCR beta libraries involved quantitative 5'-RACE with molecular barcodes. TCRdb re-derived calls from the 5' RACE reads in MiXCR, one entry per CDR3 protein. Of fewer than 250,000 distinct CDR3 sequences in the sample, over 9.5% were seen once. The source of the sample is a study of CD8 T cells in ankylosing spondylitis. Germline V gives CDR1 SGHAT, CDR2 FQNNGV. The CDR3 consists of 16 residues. The J segment lost 1 base and the V segment lost 4 bases, leaving 8 bases of the junction unmatched. Notes on the study in general: In synovial fluid and blood from reactive arthritis, some motif variants were previously reported.

This TCR derives from a male donor with ankylosing spondylitis or in good health (not recorded which). The chain combines TRBV11-2 with TRBJ2-3; TRBD2 agrees at 7 bases. The sequenced material came from blood, either unsorted or a sorted T cell fraction (not recorded which). The chain's CDR3 is CASSYGLVGGTDTQYF. CDR3 nucleotide sequence: TGTGCCAGCAGCTACGGACTAGTGGGAGGCACAGATACGCAGTATTTT.